This T cell receptor (beta chain) was captured in a study of shared clonotypes between healthy human individuals. Negatively enriched CD4+ T cells were divided by CD45RA into naive and memory. Findings and caveats of the study: Generally, naive subsets (rather than memory subsets) showed larger estimated richness.

Original data processing: In the immunoSEQ data, sequences were junction-only and lacked quality scores, so filtering differed. The repertoire was sequenced with immunoSEQ multiplex PCR; TCRdb's copy has only in-frame clones and lacks some. From that table come the V and J calls and clone size; the DNA was used to work out D and trimming. This sample has some 580,000 clones; more than 95% occur once, and the top ten carry roughly 0.055%. Details on this clone: Its antigen is unidentified.

The CDR3 spans 11 residues. Per germline, CDR1 ENHRY and CDR2 SYGVKD. V gave up 9 bases and J gave up 5 bases, with 10 bases separating them. The sample was naive CD4+ T cells sorted from blood. Subset in this sample: CD45RA+ positively selected. V usage is TRBV10-3 and J usage is TRBJ2-5; perhaps TRBD2 as D (5 bases). The TCR comes from a woman in her 30s in good health. CDR3 protein: CAISAGETQYF. The CDR3 DNA follows: TGTGCCATTAGCGCTGGGGAGACCCAGTACTTC.